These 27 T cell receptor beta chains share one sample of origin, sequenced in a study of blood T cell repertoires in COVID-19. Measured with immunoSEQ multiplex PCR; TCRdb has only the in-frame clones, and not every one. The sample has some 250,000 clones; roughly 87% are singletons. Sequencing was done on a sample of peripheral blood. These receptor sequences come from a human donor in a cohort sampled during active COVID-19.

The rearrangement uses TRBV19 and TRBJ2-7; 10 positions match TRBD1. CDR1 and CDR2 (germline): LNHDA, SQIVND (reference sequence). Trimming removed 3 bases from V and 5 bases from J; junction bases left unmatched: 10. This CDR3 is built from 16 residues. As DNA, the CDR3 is TGTGCCAGTAGTATTCCACCGGGACAGGGGACCCACGAGCAGTACTTC. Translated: CASSIPPGQGTHEQYF.

The CDR3 here is CATSDFQGEDTLEAFF. Written as DNA, the CDR3 is TGTGCCACCAGTGATTTTCAGGGTGAGGATACTCTTGAAGCTTTCTTT. The chain uses TRBV24-1 and TRBJ1-1; D is perhaps TRBD1 (5 bases). The CDR3 length is 16 residues. V shed 1 base and J shed 7 bases, with 18 bases lying between them. Germline assignment: CDR1 KGHDR and CDR2 SFDVKD.

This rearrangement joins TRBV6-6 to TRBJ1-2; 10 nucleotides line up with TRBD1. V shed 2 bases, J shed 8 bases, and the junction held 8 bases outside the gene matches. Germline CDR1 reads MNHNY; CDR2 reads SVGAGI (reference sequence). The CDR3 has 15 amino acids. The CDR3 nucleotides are TGTGCCAGCAGTTACCCCGGGGGACAGGGGCGGGGCTACACCTTC. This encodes CASSYPGGQGRGYTF.

CDR3 in amino acids: CAWSGSVQETQYF. CDR3 in DNA: TGTGCCTGGAGCGGGTCCGTCCAAGAGACCCAGTACTTC. This chain connects TRBV30 to TRBJ2-5; the D is unclear. The V end lost 3 bases, the J end lost 1 base, and 9 bases lay between the germline ends. CDR3 length: 13 amino acids. Germline V gene data show CDR1 as GTSNPN and CDR2 as SVGIG (reference sequence).

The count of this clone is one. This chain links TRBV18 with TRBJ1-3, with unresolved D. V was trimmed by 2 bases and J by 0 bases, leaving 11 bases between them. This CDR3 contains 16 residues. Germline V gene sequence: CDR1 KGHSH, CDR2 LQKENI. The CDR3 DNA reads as TGTGCCAGCTCACCAGCGGAGGTCCTCTCTGGAAACACCATATATTTT. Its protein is CASSPAEVLSGNTIYF.

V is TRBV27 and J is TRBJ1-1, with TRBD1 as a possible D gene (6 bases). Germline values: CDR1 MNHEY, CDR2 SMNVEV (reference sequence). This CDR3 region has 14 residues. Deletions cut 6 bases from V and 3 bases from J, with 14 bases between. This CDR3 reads CASRQGTGYTEAFF. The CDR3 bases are TGTGCCAGCAGACAGGGAACTGGCTACACTGAAGCTTTCTTT.

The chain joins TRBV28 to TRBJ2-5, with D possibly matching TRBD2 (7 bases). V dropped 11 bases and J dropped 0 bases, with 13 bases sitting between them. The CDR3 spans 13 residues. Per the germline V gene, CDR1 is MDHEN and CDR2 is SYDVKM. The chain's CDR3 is CAATGGHQETQYF. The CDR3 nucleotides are TGTGCCGCCACCGGGGGGCACCAAGAGACCCAGTACTTC.

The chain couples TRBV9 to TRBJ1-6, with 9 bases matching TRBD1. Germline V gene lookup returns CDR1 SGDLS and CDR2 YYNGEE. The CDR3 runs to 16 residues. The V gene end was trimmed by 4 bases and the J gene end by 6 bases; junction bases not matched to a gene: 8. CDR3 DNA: TGTGCCAGCAGCCTAGGGACAGGGAGTGTTAATTCACCCCTCCACTTT. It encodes CASSLGTGSVNSPLHF.

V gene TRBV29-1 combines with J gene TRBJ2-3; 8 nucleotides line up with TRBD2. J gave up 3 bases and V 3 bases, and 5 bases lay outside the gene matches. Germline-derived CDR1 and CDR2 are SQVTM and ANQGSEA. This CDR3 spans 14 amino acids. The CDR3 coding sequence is TGCAGCGTTGACTACGGGGGGGCAACAGATACGCAGTATTTT. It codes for CSVDYGGATDTQYF.

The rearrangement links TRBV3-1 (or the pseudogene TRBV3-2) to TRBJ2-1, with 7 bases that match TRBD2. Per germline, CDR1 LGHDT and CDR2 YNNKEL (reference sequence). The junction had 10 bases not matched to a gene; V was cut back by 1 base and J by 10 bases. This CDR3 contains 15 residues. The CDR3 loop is CASSQVYGGVAEQFF. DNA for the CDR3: TGTGCCAGCAGCCAAGTATATGGGGGGGTCGCCGAGCAGTTCTTC.

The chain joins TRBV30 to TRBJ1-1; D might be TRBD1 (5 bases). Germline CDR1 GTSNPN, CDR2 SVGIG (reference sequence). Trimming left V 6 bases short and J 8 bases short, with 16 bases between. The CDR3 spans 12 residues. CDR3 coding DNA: TGTGCCTGCTCCGCAGGGCCCGCGGAAGCTTTCTTT. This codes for CACSAGPAEAFF.

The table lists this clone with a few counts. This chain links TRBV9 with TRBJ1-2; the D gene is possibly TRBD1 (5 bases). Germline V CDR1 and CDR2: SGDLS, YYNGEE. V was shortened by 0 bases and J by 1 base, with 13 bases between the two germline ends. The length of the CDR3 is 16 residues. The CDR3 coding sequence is TGTGCCAGCAGCGTAGTCCCCCCGACAGATAACTATGGCTACACCTTC. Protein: CASSVVPPTDNYGYTF.

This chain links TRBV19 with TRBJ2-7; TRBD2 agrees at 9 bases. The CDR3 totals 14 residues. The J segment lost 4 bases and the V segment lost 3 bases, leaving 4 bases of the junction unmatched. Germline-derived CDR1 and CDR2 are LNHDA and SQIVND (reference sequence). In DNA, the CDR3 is TGTGCCAGTAGTATTAGCCTAGCGGGATACGAGCAGTACTTC. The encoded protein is CASSISLAGYEQYF. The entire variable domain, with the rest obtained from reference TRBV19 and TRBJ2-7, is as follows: DGGITQSPKYLFRKEGQNVTLSCEQNLNHDAMYWYRQDPGQGLRLIYYSQIVNDFQKGDIAEGYSVSREKKESFPLTVTSAQKNPTAFYLCASSISLAGYEQYFGPGTRLTVT.

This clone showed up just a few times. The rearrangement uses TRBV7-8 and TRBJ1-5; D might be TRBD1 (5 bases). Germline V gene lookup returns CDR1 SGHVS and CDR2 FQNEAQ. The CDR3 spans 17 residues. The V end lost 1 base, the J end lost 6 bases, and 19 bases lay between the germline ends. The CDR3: CASSLVAGQGRGQPQHF. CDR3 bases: TGTGCCAGCAGCTTAGTTGCGGGGCAGGGTCGGGGTCAGCCCCAGCATTTT.

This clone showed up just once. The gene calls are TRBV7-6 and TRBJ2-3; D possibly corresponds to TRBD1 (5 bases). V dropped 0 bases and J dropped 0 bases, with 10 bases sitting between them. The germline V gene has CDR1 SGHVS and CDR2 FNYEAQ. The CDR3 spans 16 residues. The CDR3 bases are TGTGCCAGCAGCTTAGCCCCTCACAGGAGCACAGATACGCAGTATTTT. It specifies CASSLAPHRSTDTQYF.

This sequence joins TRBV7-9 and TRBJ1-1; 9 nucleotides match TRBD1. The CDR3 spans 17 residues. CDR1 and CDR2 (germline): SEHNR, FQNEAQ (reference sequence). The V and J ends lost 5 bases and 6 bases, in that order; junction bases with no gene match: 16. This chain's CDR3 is CASSQGGGTGKLSEAFF. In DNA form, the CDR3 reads TGTGCCAGCAGCCAGGGAGGCGGGACAGGGAAGTTGTCTGAAGCTTTCTTT.

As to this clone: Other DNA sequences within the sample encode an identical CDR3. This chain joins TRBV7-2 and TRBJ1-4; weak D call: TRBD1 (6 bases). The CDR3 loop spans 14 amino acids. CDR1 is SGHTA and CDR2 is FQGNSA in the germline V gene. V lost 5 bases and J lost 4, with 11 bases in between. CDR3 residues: CASSPGQYNEKLFF. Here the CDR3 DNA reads TGTGCCAGCAGCCCTGGACAGTATAATGAAAAACTGTTTTTT.

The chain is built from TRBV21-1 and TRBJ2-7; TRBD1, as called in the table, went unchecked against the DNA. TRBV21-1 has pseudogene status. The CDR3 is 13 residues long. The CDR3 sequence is CASSLRGTYEQYF. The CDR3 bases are TGTGCCAGCAGCCTAAGGGGAACCTACGAGCAGTACTTC.

The DNA of the CDR3 is TGCAGCGTTGGGTTGCGGAACTCCTACGAGCAGTACTTC. Translated, it gives CSVGLRNSYEQYF. This chain connects TRBV29-1 to TRBJ2-7, with no clear D. V lost 4 bases, J lost 0 bases, and 10 bases lay in between. Germline V gene lookup returns CDR1 SQVTM and CDR2 ANQGSEA. The CDR3 extends over 13 amino acids.

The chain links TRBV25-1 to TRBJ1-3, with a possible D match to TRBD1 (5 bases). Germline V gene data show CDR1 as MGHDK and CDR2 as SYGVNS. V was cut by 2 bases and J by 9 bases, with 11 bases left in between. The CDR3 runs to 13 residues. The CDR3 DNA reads TGTGCCAGCAGTGAACGGACACGGACCACCATATATTTT. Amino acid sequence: CASSERTRTTIYF.

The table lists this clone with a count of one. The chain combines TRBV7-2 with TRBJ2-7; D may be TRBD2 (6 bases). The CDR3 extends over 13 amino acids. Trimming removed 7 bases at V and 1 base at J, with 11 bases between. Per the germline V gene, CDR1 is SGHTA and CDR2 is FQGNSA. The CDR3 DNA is TGTGCCAGCACCCCGGGGGAGTCCTACGAGCAGTACTTC. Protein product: CASTPGESYEQYF.

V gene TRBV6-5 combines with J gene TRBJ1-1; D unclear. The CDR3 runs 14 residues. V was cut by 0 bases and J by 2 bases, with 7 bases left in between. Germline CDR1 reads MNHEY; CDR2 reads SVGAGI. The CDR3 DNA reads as TGTGCCAGCAGTTACTCAGAGCCAAACACTGAAGCTTTCTTT. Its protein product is CASSYSEPNTEAFF.

CDR3 in amino acids: CASSQGLAGDQETQYF. DNA of the CDR3: TGCGCCAGCAGCCAAGGACTAGCGGGAGACCAAGAGACCCAGTACTTC. The chain combines TRBV4-3 with TRBJ2-5; 12 nucleotides align to TRBD2. CDR1 and CDR2 from the germline V gene are LGHNA and YSLEER. Losses at the gene ends were 1 base for V and 0 bases for J; bases not matched to a gene: 0. The CDR3 consists of 16 residues.

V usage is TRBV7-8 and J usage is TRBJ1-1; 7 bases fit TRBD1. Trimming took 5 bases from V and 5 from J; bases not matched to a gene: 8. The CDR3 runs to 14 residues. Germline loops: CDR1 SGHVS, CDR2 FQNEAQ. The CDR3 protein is CASSRQGLRTEAFF. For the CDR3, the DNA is TGTGCCAGCAGCAGACAGGGTTTACGGACTGAAGCTTTCTTT.

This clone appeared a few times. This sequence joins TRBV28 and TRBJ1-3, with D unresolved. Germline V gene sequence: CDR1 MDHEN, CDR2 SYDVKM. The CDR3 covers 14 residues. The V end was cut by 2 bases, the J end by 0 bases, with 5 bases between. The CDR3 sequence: CASSLGSSGNTIYF. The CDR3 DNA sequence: TGTGCCAGCAGTTTAGGGAGCTCTGGAAACACCATATATTTT.

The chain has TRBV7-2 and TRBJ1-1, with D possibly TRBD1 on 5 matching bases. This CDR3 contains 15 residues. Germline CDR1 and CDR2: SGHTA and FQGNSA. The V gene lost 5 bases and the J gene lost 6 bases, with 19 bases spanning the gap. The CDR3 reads CASSRGGTHSSEAFF. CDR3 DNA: TGTGCCAGCAGCCGGGGGGGAACTCATAGTTCTGAAGCTTTCTTT.

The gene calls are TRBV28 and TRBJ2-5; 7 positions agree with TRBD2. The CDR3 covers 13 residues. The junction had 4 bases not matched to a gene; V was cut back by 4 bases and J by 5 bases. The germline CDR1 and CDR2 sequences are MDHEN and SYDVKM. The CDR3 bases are TGTGCCAGCAGTTGGGAGGGCCAGGAGACCCAGTACTTC. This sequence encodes CASSWEGQETQYF.